What follows describes a single TCR beta chain. Its antigen is not yet known. Per-base qualities were not stored, and no clone one base away is much larger. The record originates from a study of early stage breast cancer tumors (dated by TCRdb to the late 2010s). A note on the overall study: Of the approximately 15 invasive breast tumors, approximately 11 were found to be estrogen receptor-positive, progesterone receptor-positive and HER2-negative. Across all samples, more than 2.5 million templates representing over a million unique clonotypes were detected. About 70% of the 12 ER+/PR+/HER2- tumors were invasive ductal carcinomas, while the other four were invasive lobular carcinomas. The average read coverage per sample was roughly 9.5-fold.

Broader findings and caveats from the paper: Sequencing bulk genomic DNA from unsorted cells could not capture chain pairing or functional markers like CD4, CD8 and FOXP3. Enriched TCRB sequences shared across patients were mostly commonly generated sequences, unlikely to play an important role in the tumor microenvironment. Repertoires from blood and normal breast were more alike than repertoires from blood and tumor, and in about 85% of the 16 patients, comparing each tissue with blood separated tumor from normal. The small cohort size prevented analysis by tumor subtype. Compared with adjacent normal breast tissue, tumors had higher clonality and around 2.5-fold greater T cell density.

The study profiled bulk TCR beta-chain repertoires in matched peripheral blood, tumor and adjacent normal breast tissue taken from approximately 15 patients with early-stage breast cancer. Before surgery, roughly 4.5-11 mL of whole blood was collected into EDTA tubes and then processed within 2 hours. Ficoll-Paque centrifugation in SepMate-50 tubes was used to isolate peripheral blood mononuclear cells. For storage in liquid nitrogen, PBMCs were cryopreserved as aliquots of roughly 1.8 to 4.5 million cells in around 90% FBS with about 10% DMSO. The Qiagen AllPrep DNA/RNA Mini kit was used for genomic DNA extraction. Germline trimming amounts to 1 base on V and 4 bases on J, with 2 as the count of junction bases outside the gene matches. The cysteine opens and the phenylalanine closes a CDR3 of 16 amino acids. Only the CDR3 DNA stays, 48 bases, in frame from base 1. Per the germline V gene, LGHNA is the CDR1 and YNFKEQ is the CDR2.

Two independent genomic DNA replicates were amplified for each sample, with 0.5 ug used for blood and approximately 1.5 ug for tumor or normal breast. TCRB sequencing of genomic DNA was carried out with the ImmunoSeq Intro kit according to the manufacturer's instructions. The multiplex PCR ran for 30 to 40 cycles using proprietary primers and spike-in control sequences for absolute quantification. Single-end 150-bp reads were used to sequence an 87-bp fragment covering the CDR3 and the flanking V and J genes. Seven samples, with two replicates for each sample, were multiplexed per lane of an Illumina MiSeq using version 3.0 chemistry. Regarding the original processing steps: The vendor's proprietary pipeline processed the raw data and merged both replicates into a single result for each sample. Productive rearrangements sharing the V-gene family, CDR3 amino acid sequence and J-gene segment were defined as clonotypes. To compute clonality, the normalized Shannon entropy (Pielou evenness) of TCRB abundances was subtracted from 1. T cell density was estimated as total templates divided by the number of input cells, with the number of input cells inferred from the DNA input amount. Recon with default parameters was used to estimate total repertoire diversity and clonality. Clonotypes with over 0.1% abundance in tumor and at least 32-fold higher abundance in tumor than in normal breast were defined as tumor-enriched. TCRdb retrieved this table from immuneACCESS and kept in-frame rearrangements only. Not all clones are present; in checked studies, unresolved V genes account for under half, and no reason is known for the remainder. V and J calls and clone size are given by that table; D and trimming were obtained from the DNA. The sample has 25,000 to 35,000 clones on record, 75% to 85% of them singletons. The ten largest clones add up to approximately 11% of the sample.

This TCR derives from a person in their sixties with breast cancer. What was sequenced was blood. Recombination linked TRBV4-2 to TRBJ2-3; 13 bases in the middle match TRBD2. The CDR3 is CASSQGLAGGPDTQYF. In nucleotides, the sequence is TGTGCCAGCAGCCAAGGACTAGCGGGAGGCCCAGATACGCAGTATTTT.